These 27 T cell receptor beta chains were sequenced from one sample in a study of cytomegalovirus exposure and HLA in healthy donors. Primers included in the PCR were 60 Vbeta and 13 Jbeta primers. TCRdb's copy holds only in-frame clones and misses some; the assay was immunoSEQ multiplex PCR. The top ten clones hold roughly 1.4% of a sample with around 40,000 clones, approximately 75% of them seen once. Sample: PBMCs. The receptors were gathered from a man aged 25-40 years in good health and CMV-seronegative.

Points on this clone: One junction end disagrees with the germline gene, perhaps due to a read error. The V and J genes are TRBV28 and TRBJ1-4; 8 bases fit TRBD1. This CDR3 region has 11 residues. CDR1 and CDR2 (germline): MDHEN, SYDVKM. In DNA, the CDR3 is TGTGCCAGCAGTTTTCGGACAGGGCTGCTTTTT. Amino acid sequence: CASSFRTGLLF.

The genes are TRBV10-3 and TRBJ1-2, with D maybe TRBD1 (5 bases). The germline gives CDR1 ENHRY, CDR2 SYGVKD. Trimming took 5 bases from V and 7 from J, leaving 11 bases between them. This CDR3 spans 12 amino acids. The CDR3 protein is CAISRGGPGYTF. The CDR3 DNA sequence: TGTGCCATCAGTAGGGGAGGGCCTGGCTACACCTTC.

The chain has TRBV7-2 and TRBJ2-2; perhaps TRBD2 as D (6 bases). CDR3 length: 14 residues. Trimming removed 4 bases from V and 8 bases from J, with 14 bases in between. Germline assignment: CDR1 SGHTA and CDR2 FQGNSA. As DNA, the CDR3 is TGTGCCAGCAGCTCCCAAAGCGGGCGTGGGGAGCTGTTTTTT. Its translation is CASSSQSGRGELFF.

The chain has TRBV7-2 and TRBJ2-7; TRBD2 matches 7 bases. The trim removed 4 bases at V and 0 bases at J, leaving 0 bases unmatched. This CDR3 has 13 residues. Germline assignment: CDR1 SGHTA and CDR2 FQGNSA. This chain's CDR3 is CASSWTSSYEQYF. CDR3 coding DNA: TGTGCCAGCAGCTGGACTAGCTCCTACGAGCAGTACTTC.

The chain uses TRBV4-3 and TRBJ2-6, with D possibly matching TRBD2 (5 bases). Germline V gives CDR1 LGHNA, CDR2 YSLEER. The CDR3 runs to 16 residues. The V gene lost 3 bases and the J gene lost 1 base, with 10 bases spanning the gap. The CDR3 region has the DNA TGCGCCAGCAGCCAGGCCCGCGGGTCTGGGGCCAACGTCCTGACTTTC. Protein sequence: CASSQARGSGANVLTF.

The chain combines TRBV6-5 with TRBJ2-3; 13 bases align to TRBD2. With V trimmed by 6 bases and J by 6 bases, 6 bases remained unmatched. This CDR3 contains 15 residues. In germline, CDR1 is MNHEY, CDR2 SVGAGI. The CDR3 coding sequence is TGTGCCAGCAGCAAACTAGCGGGAGGGCGGGATACGCAGTATTTT. It codes for CASSKLAGGRDTQYF.

The chain has TRBV6-1 and TRBJ2-7; 8 nucleotides align to TRBD1. Germline assignment: CDR1 MNHNS and CDR2 SASEGT. The length of the CDR3 is 15 residues. V was clipped by 5 bases and J by 3 bases; unmatched bases: 9. The CDR3 DNA reads TGTGCCAGCAGTCCAAGGACAGGGTTGTACTACGAGCAGTACTTC. It translates to CASSPRTGLYYEQYF.

The chain recombines TRBV5-1 with TRBJ1-3, with D possibly TRBD1 on 5 matching bases. This CDR3 region has 14 residues. Germline V gene data show CDR1 as SGHRS and CDR2 as YFSETQ. The germline V and J ends were trimmed by 3 bases and 4 bases, with 11 bases remaining between them. The CDR3 here is CASSSTVGGNTIYF. CDR3 nucleotides: TGCGCCAGCAGCTCGACAGTGGGGGGAAACACCATATATTTT.

In DNA, the CDR3 is TGTGCCAGCAGCTTTGATTCGGGAAACTACGAGCAGTACTTC. Translating it yields CASSFDSGNYEQYF. The V call is TRBV11-2, the J call TRBJ2-7; weak D call: TRBD2 (5 bases). V was cut by 3 bases and J by 3 bases, with 12 bases left in between. This CDR3 is 14 amino acids long. CDR1 SGHAT and CDR2 FQNNGV come from the germline V gene.

This sequence joins TRBV29-1 and TRBJ2-5; 7 bases are a match to TRBD1. The CDR3 sequence is 13 residues long. In germline, CDR1 is SQVTM, CDR2 ANQGSEA. The V and J ends lost 7 bases and 0 bases, in that order; junction bases with no gene match: 5. The CDR3 is CSATGTYQETQYF. DNA for the CDR3: TGCAGCGCGACAGGGACGTACCAAGAGACCCAGTACTTC.

This chain links TRBV28 with TRBJ2-3; tentative D call: TRBD1 (5 bases). Germline assignment: CDR1 MDHEN and CDR2 SYDVKM. V lost 7 bases and J lost 0, with 11 bases in between. The CDR3 is 14 amino acids. This CDR3 reads CASKTGASTDTQYF. The CDR3 region has the DNA TGTGCCAGCAAAACAGGAGCAAGCACAGATACGCAGTATTTT.

The CDR3 here is CASSLYLRPGGYEQYF. In DNA form, the CDR3 reads TGTGCCAGCAGCTTATATCTTCGGCCAGGCGGGTACGAGCAGTACTTC. The rearrangement joins TRBV7-6 to TRBJ2-5; weak D call: TRBD2 (5 bases). The end of the DNA is better explained by TRBJ2-7, so the J call may be wrong. The CDR3 loop spans 16 amino acids. Germline CDR1 and CDR2: SGHVS and FNYEAQ.

The chain links TRBV29-1 to TRBJ2-2, with TRBD2 matching 10 bases. The germline V gene encodes CDR1 SQVTM and CDR2 ANQGSEA. With V trimmed by 5 bases and J by 5 bases, 5 bases remained unmatched. The CDR3 length is 14 residues. DNA of the CDR3: TGCAGCGTTCTAAGCGGGAGGGGGACCGGGGAGCTGTTTTTT. This translates into CSVLSGRGTGELFF.

The rearrangement links TRBV27 to TRBJ1-5; TRBD1 aligns across 7 bases. This CDR3 has 15 amino acids. Germline CDR1 and CDR2: MNHEY and SMNVEV (reference sequence). V lost 0 bases, J lost 4 bases, and 3 bases stayed unmatched. The chain's CDR3 is CASSLSEDRNQPQHF. The CDR3 bases are TGTGCCAGCAGTTTATCTGAGGACAGGAATCAGCCCCAGCATTTT.

This sequence joins TRBV7-7 and TRBJ2-5; D is possibly TRBD1 (6 bases). V was cut by 1 base and J by 2 bases, with 11 bases left in between. Germline CDR1 SSHAT, CDR2 FNYEAQ (reference sequence). The CDR3 spans 15 residues. DNA for the CDR3: TGTGCCAGCAGCTTAGGGCCGACAGGTCAAGAGACCCAGTACTTC. Protein: CASSLGPTGQETQYF.

The V call is TRBV19, the J call TRBJ2-1, with TRBD2 identical over 8 bases. The J segment lost 4 bases and the V segment lost 4 bases, leaving 6 bases of the junction unmatched. This CDR3 is 15 amino acids long. In germline, CDR1 is LNHDA, CDR2 SQIVND (reference sequence). The CDR3 sequence is CASSTTSGTYNEQFF. CDR3 in DNA: TGTGCCAGTAGTACAACTAGCGGAACTTACAATGAGCAGTTCTTC. The full variable domain, completed using reference TRBV19 and TRBJ2-1, is DGGITQSPKYLFRKEGQNVTLSCEQNLNHDAMYWYRQDPGQGLRLIYYSQIVNDFQKGDIAEGYSVSREKKESFPLTVTSAQKNPTAFYLCASSTTSGTYNEQFFGPGTRLTVL.

The sample holds one count of this clone. The chain employs TRBV4-2 and TRBJ2-3; D remains ambiguous. CDR1 is LGHNA, CDR2 YNFKEQ, per germline. The V end was cut by 0 bases, the J end by 4 bases, with 17 bases between. The CDR3 consists of 17 residues. Here the CDR3 DNA reads TGTGCCAGCAGCCAAGATTTGAGGAAGATAGTAGCAGATACGCAGTATTTT. It is translated as CASSQDLRKIVADTQYF.

CDR3 nucleotides: TGTGCCAGCAGCTGGCAGGGGGACAATGAGCAGTTCTTC. Translated, it gives CASSWQGDNEQFF. The V gene is TRBV7-3, the J gene TRBJ2-1; TRBD1 matches at 7 bases. The CDR3 length is 13 residues. The germline V gene encodes CDR1 SGHTA and CDR2 FQGTGA. Unmatched junction bases numbered 2, after V lost 4 bases and J lost 5 bases.

The chain combines TRBV5-4 with TRBJ2-7; 7 bases map to TRBD2. Germline V gives CDR1 SGHNT, CDR2 YYREEE (reference sequence). J gave up 5 bases and V 4 bases, and 12 bases lay outside the gene matches. This CDR3 comprises 15 residues. CDR3 amino acids: CASSRGLRELDEQYF. CDR3 nucleotides: TGTGCCAGCAGCCGCGGGTTGCGGGAGTTGGACGAGCAGTACTTC.

The gene calls are TRBV6-1 and TRBJ1-3; no reliable D call. Per the germline V gene, CDR1 is MNHNS and CDR2 is SASEGT. Trimming removed 8 bases from V and 3 bases from J, with 14 bases in between. This CDR3 is built from 14 residues. In DNA, the CDR3 is TGTGCCAGCCTTCCGGGTTCGAGTGGAAACACCATATATTTT. Its translation: CASLPGSSGNTIYF.

The chain couples TRBV7-9 to TRBJ2-2; 7 bases line up with TRBD1. This CDR3 is 16 amino acids long. Germline V gene lookup returns CDR1 SEHNR and CDR2 FQNEAQ (reference sequence). J lost 1 base, V lost 5 bases, and 7 bases had no gene match. The CDR3 loop reads CASSPYRGMNTGELFF. CDR3 in DNA: TGTGCCAGCAGCCCGTACAGGGGTATGAACACCGGGGAGCTGTTTTTT.

The V and J genes are TRBV6-1 and TRBJ2-3; D ambiguous. The germline V gene has CDR1 MNHNS and CDR2 SASEGT. The germline V and J ends were trimmed by 6 bases and 0 bases, with 4 bases remaining between them. The length of the CDR3 is 12 residues. The CDR3, as DNA: TGTGCCAGCAGGGAGAGCACAGATACGCAGTATTTT. Residues: CASRESTDTQYF.

For the CDR3, the DNA is TGTGCCAGCAGCTCCGGTTTGGTTGAGTACGAGCAGTACTTC. This sequence encodes CASSSGLVEYEQYF. This chain links TRBV11-2 with TRBJ2-7, with unresolved D. This CDR3 is built from 14 residues. The germline V gene has CDR1 SGHAT and CDR2 FQNNGV. The V end lost 4 bases, the J end lost 4 bases, and 14 bases lay between the germline ends.

Only a few counts were recorded for this clone. The V and J genes are TRBV27 and TRBJ1-2; TRBD1 agrees at 10 bases. The germline V gene has CDR1 MNHEY and CDR2 SMNVEV (reference sequence). The CDR3 has 14 residues. Losses at the gene ends were 6 bases for V and 3 bases for J; bases not matched to a gene: 4. The CDR3 is CASRTTGGDYGYTF. The DNA for the CDR3 is TGTGCCAGCAGAACGACAGGGGGCGACTATGGCTACACCTTC.

The chain combines TRBV2 with TRBJ1-5, with no clear D. With 7 bases removed from V and 7 bases from J, the gap between germline ends came to 14 bases. CDR3 length equals 13 residues. Germline assignment: CDR1 SNHLY and CDR2 FYNNEI. CDR3 nucleotide sequence: TGTGCCAGCATCCCATGGCCGGGACAGCCCCAGCATTTT. It translates to CASIPWPGQPQHF. The full variable domain, its missing parts supplied by reference TRBV2 and TRBJ1-5, is EPEVTQTPSHQVTQMGQEVILRCVPISNHLYFYWYRQILGQKVEFLVSFYNNEISEKSEIFDDQFSVERPDGSNFTLKIRSTKLEDSAMYFCASIPWPGQPQHFGDGTRLSIL.

The gene calls are TRBV5-1 and TRBJ1-5; D not certain. Germline CDR1 reads SGHRS; CDR2 reads YFSETQ. CDR3 length: 16 residues. The V and J ends lost 4 bases and 9 bases respectively, with 23 bases between them. The CDR3 coding sequence is TGCGCCAGCAGCCTAGGCGGAACCAGACGCTCTTGGCCCCAGCATTTT. It yields the protein CASSLGGTRRSWPQHF.

This clone was seen only once. V and J are TRBV10-2 and TRBJ2-7; 9 bases line up with TRBD2. With V trimmed by 5 bases and J by 0 bases, 2 bases remained unmatched. The V gene's germline CDR1 is WSHSY and CDR2 SAAADI. The CDR3 loop spans 14 amino acids. As DNA, the CDR3 is TGCGCCAGCAGTCGTAGCGGGAGCTCCTACGAGCAGTACTTC. This codes for CASSRSGSSYEQYF.